These 15 T cell receptor beta chains originate from one sample sequenced in a study of T cell repertoires in cytomegalovirus infection (dated by TCRdb to between 2018 and 2021). The antigens for these receptors are not known. Taken with the paper, the label for treatment or condition translates to: in vitro stimulation with specific CMV peptide epitopes to enrich CMV-specific T cells. TCRdb records Illumina HiSeq 1500 as the sequencer. The public reads were reprocessed in TCRdb via fastp at Q25 and MiXCR, keeping in-frame beta chains. Every entry covers one CDR3 protein and lists the most common genes and DNA from its rows. The sample includes a few hundred thousand distinct CDR3 sequences, with roughly 42% observed a single time. The leading ten clones occupy roughly two fifths of the sample. The sequencing used cultured PBMCs, collected from culture after CMV antigen stimulation. The receptors derive from a human donor in good health (CMV status not recorded). Some clones in this sample may be carry-over from other donors' samples.

The rearrangement uses TRBV15 and TRBJ2-1, with D unclear. The CDR3 spans 12 residues. Germline V gene sequence: CDR1 LNHNV, CDR2 YYDKDF (reference sequence). V was cut by 0 bases and J by 9 bases, with 6 bases left in between. The CDR3 loop is CATSRDFGEQFF. CDR3 in DNA: TGTGCCACCAGCAGAGATTTCGGTGAGCAGTTCTTC.

The V gene is TRBV7-6, the J gene TRBJ2-6; D is unclear. Germline values: CDR1 SGHVS, CDR2 FNYEAQ. Trimming took 5 bases from V and 1 from J, leaving 12 bases between them. CDR3 size: 16 residues. The CDR3 loop is CASSRFDPSGANVLTF. CDR3 coding DNA: TGTGCCAGCAGCCGATTCGATCCGTCTGGGGCCAACGTCCTGACTTTC. Supplemented by reference TRBV7-6 and TRBJ2-6, the full variable domain reads GAGVSQSPRYKVTKRGQDVALRCDPISGHVSLYWYRQALGQGPEFLTYFNYEAQQDKSGLPNDRFSAERPEGSISTLTIQRTEQRDSAMYRCASSRFDPSGANVLTFGAGSRLTVL.

This clonotype has only one observation. The chain combines TRBV7-6 with TRBJ1-2, with 9 bases lining up with TRBD1. Germline CDR1 SGHVS, CDR2 FNYEAQ. After removal of 1 base from V and 6 bases from J, the junction contained 6 bases not matched to a gene. The CDR3 consists of 15 residues. The CDR3 region has the DNA TGTGCCAGCAGCTTAGTCATTACAGGGGGCGATGGCTACACCTTC. It specifies CASSLVITGGDGYTF.

This chain uses TRBV5-3 with TRBJ2-7; no firm D call. Being an ORF, TRBV5-3 has a function that is uncertain. CDR3 length: 13 amino acids. The CDR3 loop reads CVSSLDPLSEQYF. The DNA for the CDR3 is TGTGTCAGCAGCTTGGACCCCCTTAGCGAGCAGTACTTC.

The rearrangement joins TRBV12-3 or TRBV12-4 to TRBJ2-7; 13 nucleotides line up with TRBD2. This CDR3 comprises 13 residues. The V and J ends lost 8 bases and 6 bases, in that order; junction bases with no gene match: 4. The CDR3 sequence is CASSGLAGVEQYF. The CDR3 nucleotides read TGTGCCAGCTCCGGACTAGCGGGAGTCGAGCAGTACTTC.

In its sample, this clonotype was seen a few times. The chain carries TRBV6-2 or TRBV6-3 and TRBJ2-1; 8 bases are a match to TRBD2. CDR3 length: 16 amino acids. Trimming at V came to 5 bases and at J to 8 bases, leaving 14 bases not matched to a gene. CDR1 is MNHEY, CDR2 SVGEGT, per germline. For the CDR3, the DNA is TGTGCCAGCAGTCCCCGGGGGGGCGGGGGGCTTGATGAGCAGTTCTTC. Translation gives CASSPRGGGGLDEQFF.

The gene calls are TRBV20-1 and TRBJ2-3; D is ambiguous. The CDR3 extends over 13 amino acids. V was clipped by 1 base and J by 8 bases, with 13 bases between them. The germline gives CDR1 DFQATT, CDR2 SNEGSKA (reference sequence). The CDR3 spells CSARGRLTRTQYF. Here the CDR3 DNA reads TGCAGTGCTAGAGGACGGCTTACCCGTACGCAGTATTTT.

The V gene is TRBV12-3 or TRBV12-4, the J gene TRBJ2-7; D remains unclear. The CDR3 totals 13 residues. V lost 3 bases and J lost 2, with 8 bases in between. The CDR3 reads CASSFAPPYEQYF. CDR3 nucleotide sequence: TGTGCCAGCAGTTTTGCGCCCCCCTACGAGCAGTACTTC.

The chain has TRBV6-1 and TRBJ2-7; 7 bases are a match to TRBD2. Germline loops: CDR1 MNHNS, CDR2 SASEGT. J lost 7 bases, V lost 5 bases, and 14 bases had no gene match. The CDR3 loop spans 15 amino acids. The CDR3 region is CASSRDGRNRGEQYF. In DNA, the CDR3 is TGTGCCAGCAGTCGGGACGGGAGGAACCGTGGAGAGCAGTACTTC.

This clonotype was counted ten times or more. The chain has TRBV7-8 and TRBJ1-6; TRBD1 aligns across 9 bases. This CDR3 spans 17 amino acids. From germline, CDR1 is SGHVS and CDR2 FQNEAQ. The V segment lost 6 bases and the J segment 10 bases; nucleotides outside the gene matches: 16. This CDR3 is CASRQTGQGFWGSPLHF. The CDR3 DNA reads as TGTGCCAGCAGACAGACGGGACAGGGATTTTGGGGCTCACCCCTCCACTTT.

This clonotype was seen many times. This chain connects TRBV7-2 to TRBJ2-7; no definite D call. CDR1 SGHTA and CDR2 FQGNSA come from the germline V gene. This CDR3 is built from 15 residues. Trimming removed 2 bases at V and 0 bases at J, with 11 bases between. CDR3 bases: TGTGCCAGCAGCTTACGTGGCCGGTACTCCTACGAGCAGTACTTC. This sequence encodes CASSLRGRYSYEQYF. The whole variable domain, remainder taken from reference TRBV7-2 and TRBJ2-7, is GAGVSQSPSNKVTEKGKDVELRCDPISGHTALYWYRQSLGQGLEFLIYFQGNSAPDKSGLPSDRFSAERTGGSVSTLTIQRTQQEDSAVYLCASSLRGRYSYEQYFGPGTRLTVT.

Concerning this clonotype: At one boundary the junction diverges from the germline segment, which might be a read error. This chain joins TRBV7-2 and TRBJ1-1, with D uncertain. The CDR3 sequence is 11 residues long. Looked up from germline, CDR1 is SGHTA and CDR2 is FQGNSA. The CDR3 reads CASSLPVEAYF. CDR3 DNA sequence: TGTGCCAGCAGCTTACCAGTTGAAGCTTACTTT. Together with reference TRBV7-2 and TRBJ1-1, the CDR3 gives the full variable domain: GAGVSQSPSNKVTEKGKDVELRCDPISGHTALYWYRQSLGQGLEFLIYFQGNSAPDKSGLPSDRFSAERTGGSVSTLTIQRTQQEDSAVYLCASSLPVEAYFGQGTRLTVV.

V and J are TRBV4-1 and TRBJ2-1; 8 bases align to TRBD1. Germline CDR1 MGHRA, CDR2 YSYEKL. CDR3 size: 16 residues. Trimming at V came to 0 bases and at J to 10 bases, leaving 11 bases not matched to a gene. CDR3 coding DNA: TGCGCCAGCAGCCAAGATTGGCAGGGGGCCTTAGGGGAGCAGTTCTTC. This gives the protein CASSQDWQGALGEQFF.

The rearrangement joins TRBV6-1 to TRBJ1-2; D remains unclear. The CDR3 runs to 13 residues. Germline V gene data show CDR1 as MNHNS and CDR2 as SASEGT. V was cut by 2 bases and J by 4 bases, with 8 bases left in between. In DNA, the CDR3 is TGTGCCAGCAGTGAAAGGGAGGGCTATGGCTACACCTTC. Its translation: CASSEREGYGYTF.

V is TRBV7-6 and J is TRBJ1-3, with unresolved D. CDR1 is SGHVS, CDR2 FNYEAQ, per germline. The CDR3 is 15 residues long. Trimming stripped 5 bases from V and 0 bases from J, with 11 bases between. The chain's CDR3 is CASSLAWGSGNTIYF. The CDR3 nucleotides read TGTGCCAGCAGCCTTGCATGGGGCTCTGGAAACACCATATATTTT.